The clone carrying this T cell receptor (beta chain) was picked up many times. Its specificity is not known. The CDR3 goes on 3 residues after the read ends, and that part is filled in from the germline J gene. Assay: immunoSEQ multiplex PCR; the TCRdb copy retains only in-frame clones and omits some. The sample lists some 50,000 clones, none appearing once, the ten largest making up 5% to 6.5%. Heparinized whole blood, roughly 5 to 9 ml, came from each donor. The sample is drawn from a study of T cell clonality in common variable immunodeficiency. The CDR3 has 13 amino acids. The germline gives CDR1 SGHTA, CDR2 FQGNSA. Trimming stripped 1 base from V and 4 bases from J, with 6 bases between. Findings and limits, study-wide: Authors noted CVID clonality's cause needs subpopulation repertoire sequencing. Patient heterogeneity in the CVID cohort limited correlations between repertoire features and clinical complications.

The clonotype was recovered from a person aged 18 to 70 in good health. The sequenced material came from peripheral blood mononuclear cells. V usage is TRBV7-2 and J usage is TRBJ2-3; no firm D call. Partial CDR3 DNA: TGTGCCAGCAGCTTAGTTTCAGCAGATACG. It encodes CASSLVSADT. The complete CDR3 protein is CASSLVSADTQYF.